This section outlines one T cell receptor (beta chain) sequence together with its context. Since a much larger clone is just one base distant, this may be a read error. The sample belongs to a study of regulatory T cells in long-lasting Graves disease. Indicated time point: newly diagnosed GD, antithyroid drugs for less than 3 months. With RNA extracted from PBMCs as input, the TCR library was made. Researchers made TCR beta libraries by using iRepertoire HTBI primers and running Arm-PCR on CDR3 regions. TCRdb fed the multiplex PCR reads into MiXCR, producing one record per CDR3 protein. This sample has about 540,000 distinct CDR3 sequences; approximately 13% occur once, and the top ten carry about 10%. V lost 3 bases, J lost 5 bases, and 13 bases lay in between. This CDR3 contains 15 residues. Germline CDR1 is KGHDR and CDR2 is SFDVKD. The same sample was also used in a study of T cells in Graves' hyperthyroidism and ophthalmopathy. That investigation notes: Uncontrolled infections, other autoimmune diseases, pregnancy or lactation led to exclusion of patients. The majority of expanded thyroid clonotypes above 0.001 also appeared in blood. Separating ophthalmopathy from stable hyperthyroidism was achieved by a 13 V-J model.

The starting material was peripheral blood mononuclear cells (PBMCs), obtained at new diagnosis, from a patient treated with antithyroid drugs. The chain joins TRBV24-1 to TRBJ1-5; D unresolved. The receptor comes from a man under 40 with Graves disease. CDR3 residues: CATSDRGDGDQPQHF. In DNA form, the CDR3 reads TGTGCCACCAGTGATAGAGGAGACGGCGATCAGCCCCAGCATTTT.